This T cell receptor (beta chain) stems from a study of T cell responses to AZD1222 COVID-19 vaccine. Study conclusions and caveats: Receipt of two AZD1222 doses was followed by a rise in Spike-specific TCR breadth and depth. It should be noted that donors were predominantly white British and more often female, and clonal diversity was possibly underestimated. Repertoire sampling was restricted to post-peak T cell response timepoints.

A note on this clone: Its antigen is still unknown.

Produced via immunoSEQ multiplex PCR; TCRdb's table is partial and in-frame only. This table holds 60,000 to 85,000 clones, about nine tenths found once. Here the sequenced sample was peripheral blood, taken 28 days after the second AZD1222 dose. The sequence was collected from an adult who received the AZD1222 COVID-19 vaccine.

For the CDR3, the DNA is TGTGCCAGCAGCTTAGCTGGAAAGATCCCTGATGAGGCTTTCTTT. It codes for CASSLAGKIPDEAFF. V usage is TRBV7-6 and J usage is TRBJ1-1, with D unclear. The CDR3 covers 15 residues. V was clipped by 0 bases and J by 11 bases, with 19 bases between them. Germline loops: CDR1 SGHVS, CDR2 FNYEAQ.